This T cell receptor beta chain comes out of a study of blood T cell repertoires in COVID-19. Germline-derived CDR1 and CDR2 are SEHNR and FQNEAQ (reference sequence). The V end was cut by 3 bases, the J end by 7 bases, with 10 bases between. There are 14 residues in the CDR3. Per the authors' pipeline: It was from reference gene primer amplification that nucleated cell counts were estimated. Generated by immunoSEQ multiplex PCR, the TCRdb table keeps only in-frame clones and is missing some. The DNA was the basis for D and trimming; V, J and clone size are from that table. The top ten hold 10% to 15% of the sample, which has about 480,000 clones, about nine tenths seen once.

This receptor was obtained from a woman aged 45-60 years with COVID-19, enrolled during active disease. The genes are TRBV7-9 and TRBJ1-6; a possible D gene is TRBD1 (6 bases). Sequenced: peripheral blood. CDR3 coding DNA: TGTGCCAGCAGCTTTGGGACAAGAAATTCACCCCTCCACTTT. Translated, it gives CASSFGTRNSPLHF.